The next 6 T cell receptor beta chains were all read from a single sample in a study of control samples from healthy donors and cancer patients. The protocol was immunoSEQ multiplex PCR, while the TCRdb copy is restricted to in-frame clones and leaves out a portion. The sample holds about 17,000 clones, around 90% seen once. Material: PBMCs. Receptors originate from a man aged 55 to 70 with head and neck cancer.

The CDR3 DNA reads as TGTGCCAGTAGTACACAGGGGAACGAGCAGTACTTC. Its protein is CASSTQGNEQYF. The chain has TRBV19 and TRBJ2-7; 7 positions agree with TRBD1. V shed 4 bases and J 5 bases; nucleotides not matched to a gene: 2. The CDR3 runs to 12 residues. CDR1 and CDR2 from the germline V gene are LNHDA and SQIVND (reference sequence).

The V gene is TRBV7-6, the J gene TRBJ1-1, with 7 nucleotides matching TRBD1. Germline V gives CDR1 SGHVS, CDR2 FNYEAQ. The CDR3 spans 15 residues. J gave up 2 bases and V 5 bases, and 8 bases lay outside the gene matches. CDR3 DNA sequence: TGTGCCAGCAGCCCCTCGGGACAGATAAACACTGAAGCTTTCTTT. Protein product: CASSPSGQINTEAFF.

The CDR3: CASSPGLGSTQYF. The CDR3 DNA sequence: TGTGCCAGCAGCCCCGGACTGGGGAGTACCCAGTACTTC. The V and J genes are TRBV6-5 and TRBJ2-5; maybe TRBD2 (5 bases). The CDR3 extends over 13 amino acids. V gave up 6 bases and J gave up 8 bases, with 16 bases separating them. The germline V gene encodes CDR1 MNHEY and CDR2 SVGAGI.

CDR3 residues: CASSHRTGETQYF. For the CDR3, the DNA is TGCGCCAGCAGCCATCGGACGGGAGAGACCCAGTACTTC. The chain links TRBV4-1 to TRBJ2-5; D is unclear. Germline V gives CDR1 MGHRA, CDR2 YSYEKL. CDR3 size: 13 residues. Trimming shortened V by 3 bases and J by 4 bases, and 9 bases separated the two germline ends.

V usage is TRBV7-9 and J usage is TRBJ2-5; TRBD2 matches at 7 bases. V shed 5 bases and J 3 bases; nucleotides not matched to a gene: 12. Germline lookup yields CDR1 SEHNR and CDR2 FQNEAQ (reference sequence). The CDR3 contains 16 residues. The CDR3 nucleotides read TGTGCCAGCAGCCCCAAGCGGGGCGCGGGTGAAGAGACCCAGTACTTC. Translated, it gives CASSPKRGAGEETQYF.

V gene TRBV5-8 combines with J gene TRBJ1-5; D might be TRBD1 (6 bases). V dropped 4 bases and J dropped 7 bases, with 18 bases sitting between them. The CDR3 contains 15 residues. CDR1 and CDR2 from the germline V gene are SGHTS and YDEGEE. CDR3 nucleotides: TGTGCCAGCAGCCCGGGACATGCCGCCCCCCAGCCCCAGCATTTT. Amino acids: CASSPGHAAPQPQHF.